This T cell receptor beta chain was documented in a study of regulatory T cells in long-lasting Graves disease. The CDR3 is 15 amino acids. The V segment lost 4 bases and the J segment 4 bases; nucleotides outside the gene matches: 6. Germline V gene sequence: CDR1 LGHDT, CDR2 YNNKEL (reference sequence). This clonotype was detected ten times or more. As to time point: newly diagnosed GD, antithyroid drugs for less than 3 months. TCR sequences were obtained from RNA taken from PBMCs. Combining iRepertoire HTBI primers with Arm-PCR of CDR3 regions, the authors built TCR beta libraries. TCRdb re-called the multiplex PCR reads through MiXCR, storing one row per CDR3 protein. The data hold over 350,000 distinct CDR3 sequences, with 12% to 15% observed a single time. These data were also filed under a second study, of T cells in Graves' hyperthyroidism and ophthalmopathy. This second report adds: HTBI primers were the set used in a first-round RT-PCR of the TCR CDR3. Classification by a 13 V-J model distinguished ophthalmopathy from stable hyperthyroidism.

This TCR derives from a woman aged 50 to 60 with Graves disease. The source was peripheral blood mononuclear cells (PBMCs), collected at new diagnosis, from a patient treated with antithyroid drugs. The chain is built from TRBV3-1 and TRBJ2-1; 8 nucleotides align to TRBD2. The CDR3 coding sequence is TGTGCCAGCAGCCCCCCAGCGGGAGCATACAATGAGCAGTTCTTC. Its protein is CASSPPAGAYNEQFF.